This paragraph covers one T cell receptor beta chain sequence. The data were taken from a study of OX40 agonist ivuxolimab in advanced cancers. The method was immunoSEQ multiplex PCR; TCRdb's version includes in-frame clones alone and lacks a portion of them. This sample has 90,000 to 100,000 clones, with approximately 83% found just once. Germline values: CDR1 LNHNV, CDR2 YYDKDF (reference sequence). The CDR3 has 15 amino acids. Trimming removed 5 bases at V and 5 bases at J, with 17 bases between. V is TRBV15 and J is TRBJ2-3; tentative D call: TRBD2 (5 bases). The sequence derives from an adult with an advanced solid tumor such as melanoma, head and neck, liver or kidney cancer. This material consisted of CD4+ or CD8+ T cells sorted from blood, taken in a trial of the OX40 agonist ivuxolimab. The CDR3 reads CATSEGSDSGDTQYF. For the CDR3, the DNA is TGTGCCACCAGCGAGGGCTCTGATAGTGGAGATACGCAGTATTTT.